The 25 T cell receptor beta chains below were found in one sample sequenced in a study of shared clonotypes between healthy human individuals. Measured with immunoSEQ multiplex PCR; TCRdb has only the in-frame clones, and not every one. The data contain about 510,000 clones, around 79% of them singletons. Input material: PBMCs. These receptors originate from a woman in her 40s in good health. Some clones in this sample may be carry-over from other donors' samples.

The gene calls are TRBV15 and TRBJ1-2; D is uncertain. Germline CDR1 and CDR2: LNHNV and YYDKDF (reference sequence). This CDR3 has 14 amino acids. V lost 1 base to trimming and J lost 3 bases, with 9 bases between them. The CDR3 here is CATSRATGDYGYTF. The CDR3 DNA sequence: TGTGCCACCAGCAGAGCCACCGGGGACTATGGCTACACCTTC.

The genes are TRBV28 and TRBJ2-2, with a weak D call TRBD1 (6 bases). CDR1 and CDR2 (germline): MDHEN, SYDVKM. The length of the CDR3 is 14 residues. V shed 4 bases and J shed 6 bases, with 12 bases lying between them. The CDR3 sequence is CASSSTGQAGELFF. The CDR3 bases are TGTGCCAGCAGTTCCACAGGGCAGGCCGGGGAGCTGTTTTTT.

CDR3 nucleotides: TGTGCCAGTAGTCCGGGACACAACTATGGCTACACCTTC. Translation: CASSPGHNYGYTF. The rearrangement joins TRBV19 to TRBJ1-2; a possible D gene is TRBD1 (6 bases). The CDR3 sequence is 13 residues long. V was trimmed by 5 bases and J by 2 bases, leaving 9 bases between them. Germline values: CDR1 LNHDA, CDR2 SQIVND (reference sequence). The whole variable domain, remainder taken from reference TRBV19 and TRBJ1-2, is DGGITQSPKYLFRKEGQNVTLSCEQNLNHDAMYWYRQDPGQGLRLIYYSQIVNDFQKGDIAEGYSVSREKKESFPLTVTSAQKNPTAFYLCASSPGHNYGYTFGSGTRLTVV.

The chain carries TRBV27 and TRBJ2-5, with a weak D call TRBD1 (5 bases). The V end was cut by 0 bases, the J end by 4 bases, with 12 bases between. Germline V CDR1 and CDR2: MNHEY, SMNVEV (reference sequence). The length of the CDR3 is 15 residues. In nucleotides, the CDR3 is TGTGCCAGCAGTTTATCGGTGGACACTTCAGAGACCCAGTACTTC. The encoded protein is CASSLSVDTSETQYF.

The gene calls are TRBV28 and TRBJ2-2; D unclear. Between the trimmed V and J ends, which lost 6 bases and 1 base, there was a span of 12 bases. Germline CDR1 and CDR2: MDHEN and SYDVKM. The CDR3 length is 15 residues. CDR3 protein: CASRKAGGNTGELFF. CDR3 DNA sequence: TGTGCCAGCAGGAAGGCTGGCGGGAACACCGGGGAGCTGTTTTTT.

V usage is TRBV6-5 and J usage is TRBJ1-4, with D unclear. Looked up from germline, CDR1 is MNHEY and CDR2 is SVGAGI. The CDR3 contains 15 residues. Trimming cost V 0 bases and J 8 bases, with 13 bases left between them. This chain's CDR3 is CASSYSGVGNEKLFF. DNA of the CDR3: TGTGCCAGCAGTTACTCGGGAGTAGGTAACGAAAAACTGTTTTTT.

The chain employs TRBV7-2 and TRBJ2-1; D possibly corresponds to TRBD1 (6 bases). The CDR3 is 12 amino acids. The V end lost 1 base, the J end lost 14 bases, and 12 bases lay between the germline ends. Germline CDR1 and CDR2: SGHTA and FQGNSA. This CDR3 reads CASSLEGGAEFF. CDR3 nucleotide sequence: TGTGCCAGCAGCTTAGAAGGGGGTGCGGAGTTCTTC.

Points on this clone: Other DNA sequences within the sample encode an identical CDR3. The chain has TRBV9 and TRBJ2-1; 10 bases fit TRBD1. The CDR3 length is 14 residues. After removal of 0 bases from V and 7 bases from J, the junction contained 1 base not matched to a gene. CDR1 is SGDLS, CDR2 YYNGEE, per germline. CDR3 residues: CASSVADRGNEQFF. CDR3 DNA sequence: TGTGCCAGCAGCGTAGCGGACAGGGGGAATGAGCAGTTCTTC.

This clone has a single count. The rearrangement links TRBV5-1 to TRBJ2-5, with TRBD2 identical over 12 bases. Germline values: CDR1 SGHRS, CDR2 YFSETQ. This CDR3 contains 16 residues. V dropped 3 bases and J dropped 2; count of bases not matched to a gene: 5. The CDR3 bases are TGCGCCAGCAGCTCCGGACTAGCGGGATTACAAGAGACCCAGTACTTC. Translating it yields CASSSGLAGLQETQYF.

This chain uses TRBV2 with TRBJ2-7; perhaps TRBD1 as D (7 bases). Germline V CDR1 and CDR2: SNHLY, FYNNEI. V was trimmed by 6 bases and J by 4 bases, leaving 13 bases between them. This CDR3 has 13 amino acids. For the CDR3, the DNA is TGTGCCAGCAGACAGGGGACTTCATACGAGCAGTACTTC. Protein sequence: CASRQGTSYEQYF.

A note on this clone: The same CDR3 is also encoded by other DNA sequences in this sample. The chain recombines TRBV5-1 with TRBJ2-1; D gene ambiguous. Trimming left V 0 bases short and J 5 bases short, with 6 bases between. The CDR3 sequence is 13 residues long. CDR1 is SGHRS, CDR2 YFSETQ, per germline. The CDR3 DNA reads as TGCGCCAGCAGCTTGGGGGATAACAATGAGCAGTTCTTC. Translated, it gives CASSLGDNNEQFF. The variable domain in full, with the rest retrieved from reference TRBV5-1 and TRBJ2-1, is KAGVTQTPRYLIKTRGQQVTLSCSPISGHRSVSWYQQTPGQGLQFLFEYFSETQRNKGNFPGRFSGRQFSNSRSEMNVSTLELGDSALYLCASSLGDNNEQFFGPGTRLTVL.

This rearrangement joins TRBV10-1 to TRBJ2-1, with TRBD2 as a possible D gene (5 bases). Trimming stripped 2 bases from V and 6 bases from J, with 8 bases between. Germline loops: CDR1 WNHNN, CDR2 SYGVQD (reference sequence). The CDR3 has 13 residues. The CDR3 nucleotides read TGCGCCAGCAGTGAGGCCCGGGGCAATGAGCAGTTCTTC. This translates into CASSEARGNEQFF.

The chain recombines TRBV28 with TRBJ2-7; 9 bases are shared with TRBD2. V lost 3 bases, J lost 1 base, and 4 bases stayed unmatched. This CDR3 region has 15 residues. Germline V gene lookup returns CDR1 MDHEN and CDR2 SYDVKM. The CDR3 sequence is CASSLTSGESYEQYF. The DNA of the CDR3 is TGTGCCAGCAGTTTGACTAGCGGCGAGTCCTACGAGCAGTACTTC. Using reference TRBV28 and TRBJ2-7 for the parts outside the CDR3, the full variable domain is DVKVTQSSRYLVKRTGEKVFLECVQDMDHENMFWYRQDPGLGLRLIYFSYDVKMKEKGDIPEGYSVSREKKERFSLILESASTNQTSMYLCASSLTSGESYEQYFGPGTRLTVT.

This CDR3 reads CASSLGQVSYNEQFF. The CDR3, as DNA: TGTGCCAGCAGCTTGGGGCAGGTTTCCTACAATGAGCAGTTCTTC. This chain uses TRBV5-4 with TRBJ2-1; D gene uncertain. The CDR3 totals 15 residues. Trimming cost V 0 bases and J 1 base, with 8 bases left between them. The germline gives CDR1 SGHNT, CDR2 YYREEE (reference sequence).

The genes are TRBV4-2 and TRBJ2-3; 8 bases line up with TRBD1. The CDR3 extends over 15 amino acids. The germline V gene encodes CDR1 LGHNA and CDR2 YNFKEQ. Trimming cost V 5 bases and J 5 bases; bases outside gene matches: 9. The CDR3 loop reads CASSSLQGDGDTQYF. The CDR3 DNA is TGTGCCAGCAGCTCTTTACAGGGGGATGGAGATACGCAGTATTTT.

The chain combines TRBV10-2 with TRBJ2-7; the match to TRBD1 covers 7 bases. After removal of 6 bases from V and 4 bases from J, the junction contained 6 bases not matched to a gene. In germline, CDR1 is WSHSY, CDR2 SAAADI. There are 13 residues in the CDR3. In DNA form, the CDR3 reads TGCGCCAGCAGGGGGGACAGTTGGTACGAGCAGTACTTC. This sequence encodes CASRGDSWYEQYF.

This clone showed up many times. The gene calls are TRBV6-1 and TRBJ1-5; 9 nucleotides match TRBD1. This CDR3 has 20 residues. Unmatched junction bases numbered 16, after V lost 4 bases and J lost 0 bases. Looked up from germline, CDR1 is MNHNS and CDR2 is SASEGT. This chain's CDR3 is CASSGRSGQGYTYSNQPQHF. The DNA for the CDR3 is TGTGCCAGCAGTGGACGGTCGGGACAGGGATACACCTATAGCAATCAGCCCCAGCATTTT.

This clone was detected only a few times. V and J are TRBV28 and TRBJ1-1, with D perhaps TRBD1 (5 bases). The CDR3 extends over 15 amino acids. CDR1 and CDR2 (germline): MDHEN, SYDVKM. V lost 3 bases and J lost 3, with 14 bases in between. The CDR3 reads CASSLLGRGDTEAFF. The CDR3 DNA follows: TGTGCCAGCAGTTTGTTGGGGCGGGGGGACACTGAAGCTTTCTTT. The whole variable domain, filled in from reference TRBV28 and TRBJ1-1, reads DVKVTQSSRYLVKRTGEKVFLECVQDMDHENMFWYRQDPGLGLRLIYFSYDVKMKEKGDIPEGYSVSREKKERFSLILESASTNQTSMYLCASSLLGRGDTEAFFGQGTRLTVV.

The V and J genes are TRBV7-2 and TRBJ1-3; 9 bases map to TRBD1. V was pared by 1 base and J by 2 bases, with 0 bases of the junction left unmatched. The CDR3 runs 15 residues. Germline CDR1 reads SGHTA; CDR2 reads FQGNSA. The CDR3 reads CASSLGTGAGNTIYF. In DNA, the CDR3 is TGTGCCAGCAGCTTAGGGACAGGGGCTGGAAACACCATATATTTT.

On this clone: The sample carries other DNA sequences with the same CDR3. The chain links TRBV29-1 to TRBJ2-5; D might be TRBD1 or TRBD2, each matching 5 bases. The V gene's germline CDR1 is SQVTM and CDR2 ANQGSEA. V gave up 3 bases and J gave up 4 bases, with 6 bases separating them. The CDR3 is made up of 11 amino acids. CDR3: CSVERGETQYF. As DNA, the CDR3 is TGCAGCGTTGAGAGGGGAGAGACCCAGTACTTC.

This rearrangement joins TRBV6-5 to TRBJ2-7; TRBD2 matches 10 bases. Trimming took 2 bases from V and 3 from J; bases not matched to a gene: 7. Germline CDR1 and CDR2: MNHEY and SVGAGI. The CDR3 spans 16 residues. CDR3 coding DNA: TGTGCCAGCAGTTACACGAGCGGGAGGGCCCTCTACGAGCAGTACTTC. Its protein is CASSYTSGRALYEQYF.

V gene TRBV10-3 combines with J gene TRBJ1-2; 9 bases line up with TRBD1. The CDR3 contains 15 residues. The V gene end was trimmed by 9 bases and the J gene end by 7 bases; junction bases not matched to a gene: 15. Germline V CDR1 and CDR2: ENHRY, SYGVKD. The CDR3 region is CAIARDREKPGGYTF. DNA for the CDR3: TGTGCCATTGCTCGGGACAGGGAGAAGCCCGGTGGCTACACCTTC.

A few counts support this clone. The chain recombines TRBV7-9 with TRBJ2-7; 9 bases are shared with TRBD1. The ends lost 2 bases at V and 4 bases at J; junction bases unmatched: 6. Looked up from germline, CDR1 is SEHNR and CDR2 is FQNEAQ (reference sequence). This CDR3 has 15 amino acids. CDR3: CASSLLQGAGYEQYF. The CDR3 DNA reads as TGTGCCAGCAGCTTACTACAGGGGGCTGGGTACGAGCAGTACTTC.

V is TRBV12-5 and J is TRBJ2-1, with 10 positions matching TRBD2. The CDR3 is 20 residues long. The V gene's germline CDR1 is LGHNT and CDR2 FRNRAP. Trimming cost V 2 bases and J 5 bases; bases outside gene matches: 18. The CDR3 reads CASGLTRQGGLAAPHNEQFF. The DNA for the CDR3 is TGTGCTAGTGGTTTGACGCGACAGGGAGGACTAGCGGCCCCACACAATGAGCAGTTCTTC.

This clone has more than one count but fewer than ten. The chain has TRBV9 and TRBJ1-1, with 8 bases matching TRBD1. The germline CDR1 and CDR2 sequences are SGDLS and YYNGEE. The CDR3 has 16 amino acids. The J segment lost 1 base and the V segment lost 1 base, leaving 6 bases of the junction unmatched. For the CDR3, the DNA is TGTGCCAGCAGCGTATCTGGACAGGGAGGGAACACTGAAGCTTTCTTT. Translating gives CASSVSGQGGNTEAFF. The full variable domain, with the rest looked up from reference TRBV9 and TRBJ1-1, is DSGVTQTPKHLITATGQRVTLRCSPRSGDLSVYWYQQSLDQGLQFLIQYYNGEERAKGNILERFSAQQFPDLHSELNLSSLELGDSALYFCASSVSGQGGNTEAFFGQGTRLTVV.